This TCR beta chain comes out of a study of patients and donors after allogeneic stem cell transplantation. TCRdb reprocessed the RT-PCR reads via MiXCR and lists one record per CDR3 protein. The data contain about 110,000 distinct CDR3 sequences, 35% of them seen just once; the ten biggest clones take up roughly 27%. At least ten counts were recorded for this clonotype. Trimming cost V 2 bases and J 4 bases; bases outside gene matches: 2. Germline CDR1 is DFQATT and CDR2 is SNEGSKA (reference sequence). The CDR3 has 13 amino acids. The clonotype comes from a human donor who was either an allogeneic HSCT recipient or a stem cell or donor lymphocyte infusion donor (not recorded which). It is not recorded whose cells these are; they may come from a transplant donor. Specimen: blood, either unsorted or a sorted T cell fraction (not recorded which). The V gene is TRBV20-1, the J gene TRBJ1-3; TRBD1 matches at 7 bases. The CDR3 spells CSARTGEGNTIYF. In DNA, the CDR3 is TGCAGTGCTAGAACAGGGGAAGGAAACACCATATATTTT.